This TCR beta chain was recovered during a study of metastatic and nonmetastatic thyroid tumors. Study-wide points: Reported TCR beta diversity, measured in blood and tumor, was significantly higher for malignant thyroid tumors than for benign nodules.

About this clone itself: Its antigen is not known.

This CDR3 contains 11 residues. Looked up from germline, CDR1 is MNHEY and CDR2 is SVGEGT. Deletions cut 5 bases from V and 7 bases from J, with 9 bases between. The entire patient cohort was treatment-naive prior to thyroid surgery. From the PCR reads, TCRdb re-called clones with MiXCR. The profile shows 34,000 or so clones, about a sixth of them singletons. The chain carries TRBV6-2 or TRBV6-3 and TRBJ2-7, with D unclear. The receptor was derived from a female donor with papillary thyroid cancer or a benign thyroid nodule (not recorded which). Some clones in this sample may be carry-over from other donors' samples. The material sequenced was blood. CDR3 amino acids: CASSTLIEQYF. As DNA, the CDR3 is TGTGCCAGCAGTACCCTAATAGAGCAGTACTTC.